The clone carrying this T cell receptor beta chain appeared a single time. This entry comes from a study of blood T cell repertoires in COVID-19. Study-level background: COVID-19 samples collected from the United States, Italy and Spain covered acute and convalescent phases. PBMCs, B-cell-depleted T cells, or T cells were the source of the cDNA or gDNA that made up the material.

Seattle enrolled patients during active infection and tracked them longitudinally. Original processing methods: By means of reference gene primer amplification, nucleated cell counts were estimated. Repertoires were generated with immunoSEQ multiplex PCR, while TCRdb's copy carries only in-frame clones and drops some. V and J calls plus clone size are reproduced from that table; the DNA served to infer D and trimming. The table has about 150,000 clones, less than 90% seen once. The trim removed 1 base at V and 6 bases at J, leaving 7 bases unmatched. Germline CDR1 and CDR2: LGHDT and YNNKEL (reference sequence). The CDR3 has 16 amino acids.

Sequenced sample: peripheral blood. The chain uses TRBV3-1 (or the pseudogene TRBV3-2) and TRBJ2-2, with 8 bases that match TRBD2. The source of this sequence is a human donor with COVID-19, enrolled during active disease. The donor label of this sample is uncertain. The CDR3 protein is CASSQVPGLVAGELFF. The DNA for the CDR3 is TGTGCCAGCAGCCAAGTCCCGGGACTAGTCGCCGGGGAGCTGTTTTTT.